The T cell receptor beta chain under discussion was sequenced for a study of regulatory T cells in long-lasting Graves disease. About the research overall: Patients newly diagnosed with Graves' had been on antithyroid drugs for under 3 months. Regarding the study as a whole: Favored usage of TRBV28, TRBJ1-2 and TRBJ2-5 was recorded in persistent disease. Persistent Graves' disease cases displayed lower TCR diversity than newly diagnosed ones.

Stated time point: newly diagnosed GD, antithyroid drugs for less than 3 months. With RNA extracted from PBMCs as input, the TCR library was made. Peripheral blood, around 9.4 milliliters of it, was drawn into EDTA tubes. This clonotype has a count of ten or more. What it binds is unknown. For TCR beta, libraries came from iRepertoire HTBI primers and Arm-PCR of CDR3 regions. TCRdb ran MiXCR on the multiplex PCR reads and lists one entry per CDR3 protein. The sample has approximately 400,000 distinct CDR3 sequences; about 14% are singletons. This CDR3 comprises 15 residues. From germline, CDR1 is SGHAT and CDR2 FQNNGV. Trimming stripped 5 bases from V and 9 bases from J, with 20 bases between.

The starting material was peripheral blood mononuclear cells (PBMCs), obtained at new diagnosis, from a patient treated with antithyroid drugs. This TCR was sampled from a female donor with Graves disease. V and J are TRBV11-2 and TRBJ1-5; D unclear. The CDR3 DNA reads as TGTGCCAGCAGCGGACTTCGGGCGCCCGCGGGGCCCCAGCATTTT. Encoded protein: CASSGLRAPAGPQHF.